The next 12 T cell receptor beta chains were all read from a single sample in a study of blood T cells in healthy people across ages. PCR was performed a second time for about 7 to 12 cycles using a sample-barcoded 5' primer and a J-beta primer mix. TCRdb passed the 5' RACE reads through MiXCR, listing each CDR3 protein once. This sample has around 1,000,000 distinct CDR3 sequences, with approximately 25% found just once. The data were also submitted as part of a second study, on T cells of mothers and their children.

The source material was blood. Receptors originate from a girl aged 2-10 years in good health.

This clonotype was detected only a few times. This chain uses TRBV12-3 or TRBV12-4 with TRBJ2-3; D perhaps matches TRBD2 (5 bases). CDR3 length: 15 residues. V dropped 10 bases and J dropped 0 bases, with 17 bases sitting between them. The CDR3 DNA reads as TGTGCCACCGCCCCTGCGGAGGTGAGCACAGATACGCAGTATTTT. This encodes CATAPAEVSTDTQYF.

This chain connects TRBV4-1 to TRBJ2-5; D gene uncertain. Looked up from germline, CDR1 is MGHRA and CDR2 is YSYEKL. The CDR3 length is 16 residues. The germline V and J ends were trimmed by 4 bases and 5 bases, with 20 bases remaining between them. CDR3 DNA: TGCGCCAGCAGCCCGGAAGAGAACGGAATGGGGGAGACCCAGTACTTC. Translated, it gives CASSPEENGMGETQYF.

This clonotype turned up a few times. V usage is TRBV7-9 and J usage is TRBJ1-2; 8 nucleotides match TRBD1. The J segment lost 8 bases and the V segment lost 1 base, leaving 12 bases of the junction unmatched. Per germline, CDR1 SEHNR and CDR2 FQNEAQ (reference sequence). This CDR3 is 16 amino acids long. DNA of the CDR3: TGTGCCAGCAGCTTAGGAGGAACAGGGGGAACGGGAGGCTACACCTTC. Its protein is CASSLGGTGGTGGYTF.

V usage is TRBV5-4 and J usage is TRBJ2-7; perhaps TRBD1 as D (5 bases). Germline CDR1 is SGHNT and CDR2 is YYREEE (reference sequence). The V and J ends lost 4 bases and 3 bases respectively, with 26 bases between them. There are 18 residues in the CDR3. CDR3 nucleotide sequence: TGTGCCAGCAGCGGCTATGGCGGCCACTTACAGGTTGACTACGAGCAGTACTTC. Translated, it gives CASSGYGGHLQVDYEQYF.

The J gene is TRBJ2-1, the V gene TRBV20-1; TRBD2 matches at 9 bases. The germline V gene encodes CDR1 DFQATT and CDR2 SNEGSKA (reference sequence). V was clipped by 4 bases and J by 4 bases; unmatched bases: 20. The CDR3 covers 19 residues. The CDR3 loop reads CSANSLAGVVEFAYNEQFF. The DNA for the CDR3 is TGCAGTGCTAACTCTTTAGCGGGAGTAGTGGAGTTCGCGTACAATGAGCAGTTCTTC.

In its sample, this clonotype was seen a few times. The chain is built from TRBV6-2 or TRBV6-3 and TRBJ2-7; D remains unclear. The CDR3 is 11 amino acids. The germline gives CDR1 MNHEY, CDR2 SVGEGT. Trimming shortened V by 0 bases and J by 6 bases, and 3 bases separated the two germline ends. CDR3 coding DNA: TGTGCCAGCAGTTACTCTCTCGAGCAGTACTTC. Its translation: CASSYSLEQYF.

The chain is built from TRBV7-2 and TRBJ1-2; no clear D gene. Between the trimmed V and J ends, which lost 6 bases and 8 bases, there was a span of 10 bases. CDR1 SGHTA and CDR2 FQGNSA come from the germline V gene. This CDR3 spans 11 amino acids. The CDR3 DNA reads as TGTGCCAGCAGTCCCCTTGAAGGCTACACCTTC. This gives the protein CASSPLEGYTF. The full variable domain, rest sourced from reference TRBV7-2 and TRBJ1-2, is GAGVSQSPSNKVTEKGKDVELRCDPISGHTALYWYRQSLGQGLEFLIYFQGNSAPDKSGLPSDRFSAERTGGSVSTLTIQRTQQEDSAVYLCASSPLEGYTFGSGTRLTVV.

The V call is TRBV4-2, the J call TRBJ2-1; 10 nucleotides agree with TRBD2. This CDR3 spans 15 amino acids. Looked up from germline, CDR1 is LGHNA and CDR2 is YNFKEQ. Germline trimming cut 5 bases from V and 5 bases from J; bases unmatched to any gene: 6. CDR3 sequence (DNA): TGTGCCAGCAGCGAGCGGGAGGGAAGGGACAATGAGCAGTTCTTC. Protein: CASSEREGRDNEQFF.

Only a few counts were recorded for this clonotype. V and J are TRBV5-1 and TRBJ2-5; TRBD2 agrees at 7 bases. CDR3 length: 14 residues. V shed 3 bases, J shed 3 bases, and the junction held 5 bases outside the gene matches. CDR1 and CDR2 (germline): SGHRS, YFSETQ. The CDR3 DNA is TGCGCCAGCAGCTCCACTAGCGTAGAAGAGACCCAGTACTTC. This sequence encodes CASSSTSVEETQYF.

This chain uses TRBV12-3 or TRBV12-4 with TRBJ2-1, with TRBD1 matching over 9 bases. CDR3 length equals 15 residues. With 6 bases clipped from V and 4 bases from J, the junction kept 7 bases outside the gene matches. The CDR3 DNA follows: TGTGCCAGCAGATCGACAGGGGGATTTTACAATGAGCAGTTCTTC. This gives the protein CASRSTGGFYNEQFF.

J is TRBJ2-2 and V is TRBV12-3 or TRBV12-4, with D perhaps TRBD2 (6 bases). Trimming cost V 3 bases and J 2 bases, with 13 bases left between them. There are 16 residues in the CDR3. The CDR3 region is CASSFRRTINTGELFF. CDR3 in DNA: TGTGCCAGCAGTTTTAGGAGGACTATCAACACCGGGGAGCTGTTTTTT.

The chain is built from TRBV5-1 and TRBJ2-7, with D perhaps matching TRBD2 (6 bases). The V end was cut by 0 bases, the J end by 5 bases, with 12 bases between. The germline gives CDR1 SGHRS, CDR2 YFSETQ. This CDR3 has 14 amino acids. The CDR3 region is CASSLGRGLHEQYF. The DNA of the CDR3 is TGCGCCAGCAGCTTGGGACGGGGGTTACACGAGCAGTACTTC.